What follows describes a single TCR beta chain. Its antigen is undetermined. The data were obtained in a study of vaccination and CD4 T cells after COVID-19. Study in general: Cellular stimulation was performed using overlapping spike peptides derived from SARS-CoV-2, HCoV-NL63, HCoV-OC43 and HCoV-229E. Control cultures used a CEFX viral epitope pool, an HIV-1 Nef peptide pool, or no peptide.

The sample's treatment: roughly 10-day PBMC culture with coronavirus spike peptide pools or control peptides (ViraFEST assay). After expanding antigen-specific T cells with peptide pools, ViraFEST sequenced their TCRs. Wells that each held fewer than 2.5 million PBMCs were cultured with 8 to 10 IU/ml IL-2 and 10 ug/ml peptide pools. The CDR3 is 17 residues long. Trimming removed 0 bases at V and 8 bases at J, with 22 bases between. CDR1 and CDR2 (germline): LGHNA, YSLEER. Cultured CD4+ T cells had their DNA profiled by the Oncomine TCR Beta short-read assay. TCRdb ran MiXCR on the PCR reads and lists one entry per CDR3 protein. The sample records approximately 11,000 distinct CDR3 sequences, roughly 64% being singletons.

Sequenced input: CD4+ T cells from blood, cultured in vitro. The chain combines TRBV4-3 with TRBJ1-2; D is possibly TRBD1 (6 bases). The TCR originated in a human donor who had recovered from COVID-19. CDR3 region: CASSQDLWTLGGRGYTF. The CDR3 coding sequence is TGCGCCAGCAGCCAAGATTTATGGACGTTAGGGGGGCGAGGCTACACCTTC.